These 7 T cell receptor beta chains originate from one sample sequenced in a study of cytomegalovirus exposure and HLA in healthy donors. Use of 60 Vbeta and 13 Jbeta primers characterized the PCR. Here immunoSEQ multiplex PCR was the method, and the copy in TCRdb shows in-frame clones only, minus some. Here the sample table reports tens of thousands of clones. The sequencing sample was made of PBMCs. Every receptor here comes from a woman between 40 and 55 years old in good health and CMV-seronegative.

V and J are TRBV7-7 and TRBJ2-1; D possibly corresponds to TRBD1 (5 bases). There are 13 residues in the CDR3. Trimming pared 0 bases from V and 7 bases from J, leaving 7 bases between. CDR1 SSHAT and CDR2 FNYEAQ come from the germline V gene (reference sequence). CDR3 coding DNA: TGTGCCAGCAGCTTAGCCAGGGCAAATGAGCAGTTCTTC. Amino acids: CASSLARANEQFF. Looking up the rest from reference TRBV7-7 and TRBJ2-1 gives the full variable domain: GAGVSQSPRYKVTKRGQDVTLRCDPISSHATLYWYQQALGQGPEFLTYFNYEAQPDKSGLPSDRFSAERPEGSISTLTIQRTEQRDSAMYRCASSLARANEQFFGPGTRLTVL.

The chain links TRBV27 to TRBJ2-7; no clear D gene. This CDR3 spans 13 amino acids. V was clipped by 5 bases and J by 3 bases, with 11 bases between them. Germline V gene lookup returns CDR1 MNHEY and CDR2 SMNVEV (reference sequence). The CDR3 loop reads CASSPRQVYEQYF. The CDR3 DNA follows: TGTGCCAGCAGTCCCCGACAAGTCTACGAGCAGTACTTC.

The rearrangement uses TRBV7-2 and TRBJ2-1; 8 bases match TRBD2. V lost 2 bases, J lost 7 bases, and 7 bases stayed unmatched. The CDR3 loop spans 15 amino acids. Germline V gene lookup returns CDR1 SGHTA and CDR2 FQGNSA. CDR3 residues: CASSLPTGGRNEQFF. CDR3 in DNA: TGTGCCAGCAGCTTACCTACGGGAGGGAGGAATGAGCAGTTCTTC.

This chain joins TRBV6-1 and TRBJ2-3; D gene uncertain. Trimming cost V 1 base and J 1 base, with 6 bases left between them. The CDR3 spans 14 residues. Germline V gene lookup returns CDR1 MNHNS and CDR2 SASEGT. CDR3 sequence (DNA): TGTGCCAGCAGTGAAGATCCAGGCACAGATACGCAGTATTTT. This sequence encodes CASSEDPGTDTQYF.

The chain couples TRBV7-2 to TRBJ1-5; 7 nucleotides line up with TRBD1. Germline lookup yields CDR1 SGHTA and CDR2 FQGNSA. This CDR3 has 15 residues. J was trimmed by 3 bases and V by 5 bases; bases with no gene match: 7. CDR3 amino acids: CASSPGTVINQPQHF. The CDR3 DNA follows: TGTGCCAGCAGCCCTGGGACAGTCATCAATCAGCCCCAGCATTTT.

The rearrangement joins TRBV19 to TRBJ2-7; TRBD1 agrees at 7 bases. This CDR3 has 16 residues. Germline CDR1 is LNHDA and CDR2 is SQIVND (reference sequence). J was trimmed by 3 bases and V by 5 bases; bases with no gene match: 13. The DNA of the CDR3 is TGTGCCAGTAGTGTGGCCGCCGGGACAGCTATCTACGAGCAGTACTTC. Residues: CASSVAAGTAIYEQYF.

V is TRBV5-1 and J is TRBJ2-7, with TRBD2 matching 14 bases. The CDR3 runs to 16 residues. The V and J ends lost 4 bases and 5 bases, in that order; junction bases with no gene match: 8. Looked up from germline, CDR1 is SGHRS and CDR2 is YFSETQ. CDR3 in amino acids: CASSKGLAGVGHEQYF. DNA for the CDR3: TGCGCCAGCAGCAAGGGACTAGCGGGAGTAGGGCACGAGCAGTACTTC.